The TCR beta chain under discussion was sequenced for a study of shared clonotypes between healthy human individuals. Whole-study context: For every donor, three CD4 naive, three CD4 memory, two CD8 naive and one CD8 memory plates were used. Study-wide results and limits: Clonotype sharing levels among donors were expected to vary with sequencing depth. Blood was the only sampled material, and tissue repertoires likely differ.

Turning to this clone: The target antigen is unknown.

Replicate PCRs for sorted subsets used about 200 ng DNA; this equaled around 29,000 T cell genomes. The protocol was immunoSEQ multiplex PCR, while the TCRdb copy is restricted to in-frame clones and leaves out a portion. The table has roughly 1,000,000 clones, around 78% seen once; the top ten hold around 0.61%. This receptor was obtained from a man aged 18 to 30 in good health. Some clones in this sample may be carry-over from other donors' samples. What was sequenced was memory CD4+ T cells from PBMCs. Subset in this sample: CD45RA-negative fraction.

In DNA, the CDR3 is TGCAGCGTCCCAGGGACAGGGGGACACGAGCAGTACTTC. Amino acids: CSVPGTGGHEQYF. The chain carries TRBV29-1 and TRBJ2-7; TRBD1 agrees at 11 bases. There are 13 residues in the CDR3. In germline, CDR1 is SQVTM, CDR2 ANQGSEA. Trimming removed 6 bases from V and 5 bases from J; junction bases left unmatched: 6.